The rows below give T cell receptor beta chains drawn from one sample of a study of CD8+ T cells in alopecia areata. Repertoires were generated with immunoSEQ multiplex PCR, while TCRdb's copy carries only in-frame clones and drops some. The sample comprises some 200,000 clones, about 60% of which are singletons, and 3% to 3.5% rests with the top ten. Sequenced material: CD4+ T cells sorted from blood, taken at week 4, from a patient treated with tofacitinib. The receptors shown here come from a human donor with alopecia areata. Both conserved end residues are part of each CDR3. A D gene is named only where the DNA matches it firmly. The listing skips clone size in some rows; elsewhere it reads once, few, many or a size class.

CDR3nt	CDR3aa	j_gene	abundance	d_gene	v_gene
TGCAGCGTTGAAGGGAATACTGAAGCTTTCTTT	CSVEGNTEAFF	TRBJ1-1	.	.	TRBV29-1
TGTGCCAGCAGCTTAGGGGGCCACGGGGAGCTGTTTTTT	CASSLGGHGELFF	TRBJ2-2	.	.	TRBV7-2
TGTGCCAGCAGTTCTGCCGGGGAGCTGTTTTTT	CASSSAGELFF	TRBJ2-2	.	.	TRBV6-5
TGTGCCAGCAGTGAGAGGCGGGCAGAGAATTCACCCCTCCACTTT	CASSERRAENSPLHF	TRBJ1-6	.	.	TRBV25-1
TGTGCCAGCATTCCATTGAGGCGAAAATATGGCTACACCTTC	CASIPLRRKYGYTF	TRBJ1-2	few	.	TRBV6-7
TGCAGCGTTGAAAGAAAGAACACTGAAGCTTTCTTT	CSVERKNTEAFF	TRBJ1-1	few	.	TRBV29-1
TGTGCCAGTAGTATCGAGAGGAATGAGCAGTTCTTC	CASSIERNEQFF	TRBJ2-1	few	.	TRBV19
TGTGCCAGCAGTTGGGTCGGGGGAAGCACAGATACGCAGTATTTT	CASSWVGGSTDTQYF	TRBJ2-3	few	.	TRBV28
TGTGCCAGCAGCGTAGGGGCCAGAAAAGAGACCCAGTACTTC	CASSVGARKETQYF	TRBJ2-5	.	.	TRBV9
TGTGCCAGCAGCGCGAGGCGCGAGGGGTATGGCTACACCTTC	CASSARREGYGYTF	TRBJ1-2	.	.	TRBV9
TGTGCGGAGGGCAGGGCCGCTAACTATGGCTACACCTTC	CAEGRAANYGYTF	TRBJ1-2	.	.	TRBV30
TGTGCCAGCAGTTTATGGACAGGGTTTAGCAATGAGCAGTTCTTC	CASSLWTGFSNEQFF	TRBJ2-1	many	TRBD1	TRBV28
TGTGCCAGCAGTTTTTTGATAGGTCTAGCTGAGAGCTCCTACGAGCAGTACTTC	CASSFLIGLAESSYEQYF	TRBJ2-7	.	.	TRBV28
TGTGCCTGGGGTATCCAGGGGACGAAGCAGTACTTC	CAWGIQGTKQYF	TRBJ2-7	.	.	TRBV30
TGTGCCAGCACCATGACTAACACAGATACGCAGTATTTT	CASTMTNTDTQYF	TRBJ2-3	.	.	TRBV27
TGCAGCGTTGTCCCGGGACAGGGCTCTGGGGCCAACGTCCTGACTTTC	CSVVPGQGSGANVLTF	TRBJ2-6	.	TRBD1	TRBV29-1
TGTGCCAGCAGTGCCGGTCGGGGACAGGGGCTCAGCGAGCAGTACTTC	CASSAGRGQGLSEQYF	TRBJ2-7	.	TRBD1	TRBV6-1
TGTGCCAGCAGCTTATTAACAGGGGTTACTGATACGCAGTATTTT	CASSLLTGVTDTQYF	TRBJ2-3	.	TRBD1	TRBV7-9
TGTGCCTGGAGTCGGGGGCCCGTCTCTAGTCCGCCCCAGCATTTT	CAWSRGPVSSPPQHF	TRBJ1-5	.	.	TRBV30
TGCAGCGCCGCCCGGGCGCGGGGGGTCAAAGAGACCCAGTACTTC	CSAARARGVKETQYF	TRBJ2-5	.	TRBD2	TRBV29-1
TGTGCCACCAGCAGAGGATTCCGGGACCGGCCCTACGAGCAGTACTTC	CATSRGFRDRPYEQYF	TRBJ2-7	few	.	TRBV15
TGTGCCATCAGCCCTATTAGCGGGGGCACGTACAATGAGCAGTTCTTC	CAISPISGGTYNEQFF	TRBJ2-1	.	TRBD2	TRBV10-3
TGCAGCGTTGCATCACCCGTTGGACTAGCGGGGATCACAGATACGCAGTATTTT	CSVASPVGLAGITDTQYF	TRBJ2-3	.	TRBD2	TRBV29-1
TGTGCCATCAGCGACAGGAGGCCTAGTTCTCAGCCCCAGCATTTT	CAISDRRPSSQPQHF	TRBJ1-5	.	.	TRBV10-3
TGCAGCGTTGATAGGACAGATGGGGGCTACACCTTC	CSVDRTDGGYTF	TRBJ1-2	.	.	TRBV29-1
TGCGCCAGCAGCTTGGGGACTAGCGGGTCCCAAGAGACCCAGTACTTC	CASSLGTSGSQETQYF	TRBJ2-5	once	TRBD2	TRBV5-1
TGCGCCAGCAGCTTCGGAAAAGACGGGGGCTACACCTTC	CASSFGKDGGYTF	TRBJ1-2	.	.	TRBV5-1
TGCAGCGTTGCTCAGGGGTCTAACTATGGCTACACCTTC	CSVAQGSNYGYTF	TRBJ1-2	.	.	TRBV29-1
TGTGCCAGCAGTTTTGAGACTAGCGGGGGGATTGAGCAGTTCTTC	CASSFETSGGIEQFF	TRBJ2-1	.	TRBD2	TRBV27
TGCGCCAGCAGCCGCGGACAGGGTATTACCGGGGAGCTGTTTTTT	CASSRGQGITGELFF	TRBJ2-2	.	TRBD1	TRBV4-1